This T cell receptor (beta chain) was documented in a study of blood T cell repertoires in COVID-19. Study background: Samples representing acute and convalescent COVID-19 were sourced from the United States, Italy and Spain. Sample material is recorded as cDNA or gDNA derived from T cells, B-cell-depleted T cells, or PBMCs.

This clone was counted only a few times. The study assigned cohorts using participant-reported clinical history. Per the original data handling: Estimates of nucleated cell counts were drawn from the amplification of reference gene primers. Clones were read by immunoSEQ multiplex PCR, and TCRdb kept only the in-frame ones, dropping some. V and J calls and clone size are those listed in that table; D and trimming were worked out from the DNA. This sample has approximately 200,000 clones, with 65% to 85% found just once. The sequence was collected from a man aged 40-55 years who had recovered from COVID-19. Sequencing was performed on PBMCs or T cells enriched from blood (not recorded which).

The CDR3, as DNA: TGCGCCAGCAGCACACCGTATGGCTACACCTTC. It translates to CASSTPYGYTF. The genes are TRBV4-1 and TRBJ1-2; D uncertain. From germline, CDR1 is MGHRA and CDR2 YSYEKL. V lost 5 bases to trimming and J lost 5 bases, with 6 bases between them. The CDR3 contains 11 residues.